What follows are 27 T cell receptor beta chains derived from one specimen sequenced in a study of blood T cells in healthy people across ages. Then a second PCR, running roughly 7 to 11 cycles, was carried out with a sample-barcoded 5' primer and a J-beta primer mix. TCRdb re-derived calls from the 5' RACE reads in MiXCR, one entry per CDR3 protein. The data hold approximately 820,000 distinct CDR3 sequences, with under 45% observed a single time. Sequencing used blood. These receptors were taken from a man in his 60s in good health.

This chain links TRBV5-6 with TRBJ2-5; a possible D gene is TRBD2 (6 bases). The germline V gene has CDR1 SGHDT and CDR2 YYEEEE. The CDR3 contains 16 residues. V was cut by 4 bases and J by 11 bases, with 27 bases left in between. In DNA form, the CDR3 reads TGTGCCAGCAGCCCTCGCCGTGGCGGGATCAGGAATGAGCAGTACTTC. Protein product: CASSPRRGGIRNEQYF.

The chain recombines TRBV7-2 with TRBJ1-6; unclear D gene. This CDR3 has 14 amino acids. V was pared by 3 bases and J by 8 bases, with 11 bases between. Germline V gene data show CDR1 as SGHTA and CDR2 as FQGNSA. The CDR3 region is CASSFGTNHSPLHF. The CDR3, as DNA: TGTGCCAGCAGCTTTGGAACCAACCATTCACCCCTCCACTTT.

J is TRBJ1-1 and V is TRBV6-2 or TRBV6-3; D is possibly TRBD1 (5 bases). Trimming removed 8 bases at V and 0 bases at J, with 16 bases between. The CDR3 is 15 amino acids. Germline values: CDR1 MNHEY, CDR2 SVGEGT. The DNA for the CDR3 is TGTGCCAGCGCCTCCGGAGGGGCGATGAACACTGAAGCTTTCTTT. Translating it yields CASASGGAMNTEAFF.

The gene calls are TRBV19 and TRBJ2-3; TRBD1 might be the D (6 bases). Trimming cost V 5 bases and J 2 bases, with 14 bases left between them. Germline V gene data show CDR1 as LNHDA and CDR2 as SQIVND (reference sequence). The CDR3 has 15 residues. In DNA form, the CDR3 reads TGTGCCAGTAGTTCCCGGGACACCCACACAGATACGCAGTATTTT. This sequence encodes CASSSRDTHTDTQYF.

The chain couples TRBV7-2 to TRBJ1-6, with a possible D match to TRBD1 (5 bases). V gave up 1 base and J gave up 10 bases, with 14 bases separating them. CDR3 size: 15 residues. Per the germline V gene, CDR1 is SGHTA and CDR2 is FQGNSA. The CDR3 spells CASSLERGPNSPLHF. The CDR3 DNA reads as TGTGCCAGCAGCTTAGAACGGGGACCCAACTCACCCCTCCACTTT.

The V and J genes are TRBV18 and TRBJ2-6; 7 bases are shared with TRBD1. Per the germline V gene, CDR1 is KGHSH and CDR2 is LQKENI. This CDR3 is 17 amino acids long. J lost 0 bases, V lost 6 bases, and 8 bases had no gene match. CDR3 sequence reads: CASSPRQGDSGANVLTF. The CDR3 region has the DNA TGTGCCAGCTCTCCCCGACAGGGAGACTCTGGGGCCAACGTCCTGACTTTC.

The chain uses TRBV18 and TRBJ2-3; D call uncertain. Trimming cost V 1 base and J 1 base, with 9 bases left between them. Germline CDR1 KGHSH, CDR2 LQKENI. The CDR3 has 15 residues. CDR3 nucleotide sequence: TGTGCCAGCTCACCACTCAGTGGACGCACAGATACGCAGTATTTT. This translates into CASSPLSGRTDTQYF.

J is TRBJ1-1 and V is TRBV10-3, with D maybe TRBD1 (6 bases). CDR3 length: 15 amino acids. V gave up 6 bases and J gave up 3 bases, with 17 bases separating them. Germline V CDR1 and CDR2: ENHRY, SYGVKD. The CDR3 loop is CAIRPTGKGDTEAFF. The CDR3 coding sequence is TGTGCCATCAGACCCACAGGGAAGGGGGACACTGAAGCTTTCTTT.

The CDR3 loop reads CASSELRATGYEQYF. DNA for the CDR3: TGTGCCAGCAGTGAACTCAGGGCCACGGGCTACGAGCAGTACTTC. The chain joins TRBV2 to TRBJ2-7; D perhaps matches TRBD1 (5 bases). The CDR3 is made up of 15 amino acids. Germline V gene data show CDR1 as SNHLY and CDR2 as FYNNEI. V was shortened by 2 bases and J by 3 bases, with 14 bases between the two germline ends. Full variable domain (rest looked up from reference TRBV2 and TRBJ2-7): EPEVTQTPSHQVTQMGQEVILRCVPISNHLYFYWYRQILGQKVEFLVSFYNNEISEKSEIFDDQFSVERPDGSNFTLKIRSTKLEDSAMYFCASSELRATGYEQYFGPGTRLTVT.

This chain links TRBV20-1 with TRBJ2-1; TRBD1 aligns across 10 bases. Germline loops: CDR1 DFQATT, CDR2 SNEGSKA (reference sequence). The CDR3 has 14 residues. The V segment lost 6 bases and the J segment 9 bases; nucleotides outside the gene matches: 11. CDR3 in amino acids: CSATDRGKLIEQFF. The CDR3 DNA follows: TGCAGTGCCACGGACAGGGGGAAACTCATTGAGCAGTTCTTC.

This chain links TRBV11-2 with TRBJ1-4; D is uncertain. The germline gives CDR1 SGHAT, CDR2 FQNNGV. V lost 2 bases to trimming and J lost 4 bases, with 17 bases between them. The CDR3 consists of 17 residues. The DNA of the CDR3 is TGTGCCAGCAGCTTAAAATCATTTGGAATTGGTAATGAAAAACTGTTTTTT. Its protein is CASSLKSFGIGNEKLFF.

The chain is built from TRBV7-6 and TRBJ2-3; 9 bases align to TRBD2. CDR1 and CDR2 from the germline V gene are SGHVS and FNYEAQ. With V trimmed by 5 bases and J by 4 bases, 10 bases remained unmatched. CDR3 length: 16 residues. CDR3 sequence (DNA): TGTGCCAGCAGCCGGTACGGGACTAGCTATGCAGATACGCAGTATTTT. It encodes CASSRYGTSYADTQYF.

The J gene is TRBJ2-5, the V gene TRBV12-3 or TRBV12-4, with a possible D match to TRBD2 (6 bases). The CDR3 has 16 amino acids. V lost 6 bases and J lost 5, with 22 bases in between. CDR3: CASSRTIGGFHETQYF. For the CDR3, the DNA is TGTGCCAGCAGCCGGACTATCGGGGGATTCCACGAGACCCAGTACTTC.

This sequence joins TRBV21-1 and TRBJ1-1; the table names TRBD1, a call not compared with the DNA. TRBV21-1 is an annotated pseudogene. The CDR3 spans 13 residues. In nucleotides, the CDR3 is TGTGCCAGAGAAATGCTCATTCCCCTTGAAGCTTTCTTT. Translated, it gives CAREMLIPLEAFF.

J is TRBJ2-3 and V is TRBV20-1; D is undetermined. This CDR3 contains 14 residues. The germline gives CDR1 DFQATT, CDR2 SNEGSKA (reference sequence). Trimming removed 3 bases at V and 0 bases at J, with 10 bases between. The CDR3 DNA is TGCAGTGCTAGGGATACAGCTAGCACAGATACGCAGTATTTT. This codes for CSARDTASTDTQYF.

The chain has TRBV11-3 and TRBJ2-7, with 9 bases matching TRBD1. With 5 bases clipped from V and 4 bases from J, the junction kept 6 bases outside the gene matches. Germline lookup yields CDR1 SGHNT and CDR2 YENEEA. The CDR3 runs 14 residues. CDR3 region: CASSVIQGAYEQYF. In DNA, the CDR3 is TGTGCCAGCAGCGTAATACAGGGGGCTTACGAGCAGTACTTC.

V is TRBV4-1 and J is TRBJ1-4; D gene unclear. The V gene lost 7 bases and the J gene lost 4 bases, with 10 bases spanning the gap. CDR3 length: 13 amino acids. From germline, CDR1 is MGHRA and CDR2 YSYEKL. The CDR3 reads CASKRTFNEKLFF. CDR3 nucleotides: TGCGCCAGCAAAAGGACGTTTAATGAAAAACTGTTTTTT.

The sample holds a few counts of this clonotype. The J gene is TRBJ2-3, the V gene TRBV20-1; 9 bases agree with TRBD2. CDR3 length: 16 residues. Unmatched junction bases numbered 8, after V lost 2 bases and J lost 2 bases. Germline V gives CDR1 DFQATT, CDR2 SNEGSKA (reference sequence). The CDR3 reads CSARRVSGGTTDTQYF. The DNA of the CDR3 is TGCAGTGCTAGAAGAGTCAGCGGGGGGACCACAGATACGCAGTATTTT.

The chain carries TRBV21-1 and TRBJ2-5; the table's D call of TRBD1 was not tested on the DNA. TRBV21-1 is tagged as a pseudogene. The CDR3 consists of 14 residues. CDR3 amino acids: CASSALKGVQTQYF. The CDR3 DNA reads TGTGCCAGCAGCGCTCTAAAGGGGGTACAGACCCAGTACTTC.

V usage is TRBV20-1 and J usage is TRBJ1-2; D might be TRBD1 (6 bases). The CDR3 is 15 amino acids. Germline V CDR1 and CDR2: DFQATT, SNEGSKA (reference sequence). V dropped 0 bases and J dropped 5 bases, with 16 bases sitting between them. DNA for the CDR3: TGCAGTGCTAGAGATTCTAAGGACAGCGCGTATGGCTACACCTTC. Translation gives CSARDSKDSAYGYTF.

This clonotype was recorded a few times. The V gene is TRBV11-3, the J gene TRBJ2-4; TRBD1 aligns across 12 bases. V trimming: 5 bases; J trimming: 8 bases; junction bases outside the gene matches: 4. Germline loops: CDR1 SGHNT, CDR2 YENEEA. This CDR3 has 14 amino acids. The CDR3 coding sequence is TGTGCCAGCAGCAAGGGACAGGGGGCGGACATTCAGTACTTC. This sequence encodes CASSKGQGADIQYF.

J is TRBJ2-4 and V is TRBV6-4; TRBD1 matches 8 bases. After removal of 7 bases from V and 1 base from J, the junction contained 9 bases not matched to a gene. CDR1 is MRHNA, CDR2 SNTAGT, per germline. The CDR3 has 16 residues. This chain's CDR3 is CASNRGLAGAKNIQYF. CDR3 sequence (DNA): TGTGCCAGCAACAGGGGGTTGGCAGGGGCCAAAAACATTCAGTACTTC.

The CDR3 nucleotides read TGTGCCAGCAGCGTAGCACAGGGATTATACTATGGCTACACCTTC. Protein: CASSVAQGLYYGYTF. The chain recombines TRBV9 with TRBJ1-2; D is perhaps TRBD1 (6 bases). The V end lost 0 bases, the J end lost 3 bases, and 12 bases lay between the germline ends. Germline CDR1 reads SGDLS; CDR2 reads YYNGEE. There are 15 residues in the CDR3. Variable domain in full (rest from reference TRBV9 and TRBJ1-2): DSGVTQTPKHLITATGQRVTLRCSPRSGDLSVYWYQQSLDQGLQFLIQYYNGEERAKGNILERFSAQQFPDLHSELNLSSLELGDSALYFCASSVAQGLYYGYTFGSGTRLTVV.

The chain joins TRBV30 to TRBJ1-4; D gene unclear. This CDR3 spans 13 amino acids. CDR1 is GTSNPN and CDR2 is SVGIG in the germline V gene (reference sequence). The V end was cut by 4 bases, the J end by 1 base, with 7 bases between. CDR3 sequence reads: CAWTGGTNEKLFF. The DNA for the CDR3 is TGTGCCTGGACAGGTGGAACTAATGAAAAACTGTTTTTT.

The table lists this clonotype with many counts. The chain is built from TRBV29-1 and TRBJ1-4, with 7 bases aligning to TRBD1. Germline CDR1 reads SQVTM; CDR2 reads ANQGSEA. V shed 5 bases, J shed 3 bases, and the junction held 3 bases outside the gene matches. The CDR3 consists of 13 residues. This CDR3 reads CSVPGGANEKLFF. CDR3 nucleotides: TGCAGCGTTCCAGGGGGGGCTAATGAAAAACTGTTTTTT.

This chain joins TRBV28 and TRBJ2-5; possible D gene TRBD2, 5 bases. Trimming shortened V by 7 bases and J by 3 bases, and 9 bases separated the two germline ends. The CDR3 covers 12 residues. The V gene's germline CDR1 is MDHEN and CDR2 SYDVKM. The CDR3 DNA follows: TGTGCCAGCAACGTCGGGAAAGAGACCCAGTACTTC. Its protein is CASNVGKETQYF.

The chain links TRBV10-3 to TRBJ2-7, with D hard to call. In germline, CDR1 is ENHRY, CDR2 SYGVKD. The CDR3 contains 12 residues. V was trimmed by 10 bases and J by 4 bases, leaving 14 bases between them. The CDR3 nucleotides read TGTGCCACGGCAGGCGGCATGTACGAGCAGTACTTC. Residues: CATAGGMYEQYF.